This TCR beta chain stems from a study of breast tumors, draining lymph nodes, adjacent tissues. Overall study results and limits: Tumors had less TCR diversity than lymph nodes, more than nontumor tissue. Luminal-like breast cancer showed significantly greater tumor-nontumor repertoire similarity than basal-like breast cancer did. The data were judged consistent with most tumor T cells coming from lymph node and expanding in tumor.

Breast cancer patients provided tissue from their axillary draining lymph nodes. MiXCR, run by TCRdb on the multiplex PCR reads, gives a single entry per CDR3 protein. The data show fewer than 300,000 distinct CDR3 sequences, about 30% seen once. This CDR3 contains 12 residues. From germline, CDR1 is SQVTM and CDR2 ANQGSEA. The V and J ends lost 4 bases and 1 base respectively, with 4 bases between them. This clonotype was counted at least ten times. The antigen remains unidentified. The chain joins TRBV29-1 to TRBJ2-2; D is unresolved. What was sequenced was axillary lymph node tissue. This TCR was sampled from a female donor with breast cancer. Some clones in this sample may be carry-over from other donors' samples. Written as DNA, the CDR3 is TGCAGCGTTGTCAGGAACACCGGGGAGCTGTTTTTT. It is translated as CSVVRNTGELFF.